This T cell receptor (beta chain) was recovered during a study of cytomegalovirus exposure and HLA in healthy donors. Across the whole study: Unique TCRs numbering about 87 million, obtained from HLA-typed donors, made up an early data release.

Trimming removed 4 bases from V and 4 bases from J; junction bases left unmatched: 7. CDR1 and CDR2 (germline): SGHTA, FQGNSA. There are 16 residues in the CDR3. Primers included in the PCR were 60 Vbeta and 13 Jbeta primers. Sequenced by immunoSEQ multiplex PCR; TCRdb stores in-frame clones only, minus some. The table has about 130,000 clones, approximately 84% seen once. The sample taken for sequencing was PBMCs. The chain joins TRBV7-2 to TRBJ2-2, with 9 bases identical to TRBD2. The source is a boy aged 2 to 9 in good health and CMV-seronegative. CDR3 sequence reads: CASSSLAGGSTGELFF. DNA for the CDR3: TGTGCCAGCAGCTCTTTGGCGGGGGGGTCCACCGGGGAGCTGTTTTTT.